What follows are 8 T cell receptor beta chains derived from one specimen sequenced in a study of technical replicates of blood from a handful of donors. Sequencing was performed with immunoSEQ multiplex PCR; in TCRdb, only in-frame clones are kept and a portion is missing. The data hold about 81,000 clones, with over 75% observed a single time. Sequencing was carried out using PBMCs. All receptors come from a human donor in good health. Some clones in this sample may be carry-over from other donors' samples.

CDR3 residues: CAWSVQPWGSTEAFF. The CDR3 region has the DNA TGTGCCTGGAGTGTACAGCCTTGGGGCAGCACTGAAGCTTTCTTT. The J gene is TRBJ1-1, the V gene TRBV30, with D perhaps matching TRBD1 (5 bases). This CDR3 is built from 15 residues. Trimming took 0 bases from V and 4 from J, leaving 15 bases between them. Germline CDR1 GTSNPN, CDR2 SVGIG (reference sequence).

This chain joins TRBV9 and TRBJ2-2; 8 nucleotides agree with TRBD1. The germline V gene has CDR1 SGDLS and CDR2 YYNGEE. The V and J ends lost 3 bases and 0 bases, in that order; junction bases with no gene match: 4. The CDR3 has 16 residues. CDR3 nucleotides: TGTGCCAGCAGCGATCGGACAGGGACGAACACCGGGGAGCTGTTTTTT. This sequence encodes CASSDRTGTNTGELFF. The full variable domain, its missing parts supplied by reference TRBV9 and TRBJ2-2, is DSGVTQTPKHLITATGQRVTLRCSPRSGDLSVYWYQQSLDQGLQFLIQYYNGEERAKGNILERFSAQQFPDLHSELNLSSLELGDSALYFCASSDRTGTNTGELFFGEGSRLTVL.

The gene calls are TRBV7-9 and TRBJ2-2; D gene unclear. Germline loops: CDR1 SEHNR, CDR2 FQNEAQ (reference sequence). This CDR3 comprises 15 residues. The germline V and J ends were trimmed by 4 bases and 2 bases, with 11 bases remaining between them. CDR3 in amino acids: CASSSPWPNTGELFF. DNA for the CDR3: TGTGCCAGCAGCTCCCCCTGGCCTAACACCGGGGAGCTGTTTTTT.

The chain carries TRBV4-1 and TRBJ2-1; D may be TRBD2 (5 bases). The CDR3 is 16 residues long. Germline assignment: CDR1 MGHRA and CDR2 YSYEKL. Between the trimmed V and J ends, which lost 4 bases and 5 bases, there was a span of 18 bases. In nucleotides, the CDR3 is TGCGCCAGCAGCCTCGGGATCGTTGGATTAGACAATGAGCAGTTCTTC. Encoded protein: CASSLGIVGLDNEQFF.

This clone was observed a few times. V usage is TRBV20-1 and J usage is TRBJ2-3; D unclear. The CDR3 totals 11 residues. V shed 6 bases and J shed 2 bases, with 6 bases lying between them. CDR1 and CDR2 (germline): DFQATT, SNEGSKA (reference sequence). The CDR3 sequence is CSARLTDTQYF. For the CDR3, the DNA is TGCAGTGCGAGACTCACAGATACGCAGTATTTT.

The rearrangement uses TRBV30 and TRBJ1-2; the D gene is possibly TRBD1 (6 bases). Germline V CDR1 and CDR2: GTSNPN, SVGIG (reference sequence). The CDR3 contains 13 residues. Trimming took off 0 bases at V and 9 bases at J, with 14 bases between the two ends. CDR3 bases: TGTGCCTGGAGTGTCGTTACAGGGAAAAGCTACACCTTC. Its translation is CAWSVVTGKSYTF.

The V call is TRBV6-5, the J call TRBJ1-2; D is uncertain. Germline-derived CDR1 and CDR2 are MNHEY and SVGAGI. V was clipped by 4 bases and J by 3 bases, with 15 bases between them. The CDR3 length is 15 residues. The CDR3 nucleotides read TGTGCCAGCAGTTCACTAGACGGGATTCACTATGGCTACACCTTC. It translates to CASSSLDGIHYGYTF.

The J gene is TRBJ1-1, the V gene TRBV19, with 7 bases matching TRBD1. The CDR3 length is 13 residues. Germline V gives CDR1 LNHDA, CDR2 SQIVND (reference sequence). V lost 9 bases, J lost 4 bases, and 8 bases stayed unmatched. The CDR3 spells CASGLTGATEAFF. Here the CDR3 DNA reads TGTGCCAGCGGACTTACAGGGGCCACTGAAGCTTTCTTT. Full variable domain (outside the CDR3, taken from reference TRBV19 and TRBJ1-1): DGGITQSPKYLFRKEGQNVTLSCEQNLNHDAMYWYRQDPGQGLRLIYYSQIVNDFQKGDIAEGYSVSREKKESFPLTVTSAQKNPTAFYLCASGLTGATEAFFGQGTRLTVV.